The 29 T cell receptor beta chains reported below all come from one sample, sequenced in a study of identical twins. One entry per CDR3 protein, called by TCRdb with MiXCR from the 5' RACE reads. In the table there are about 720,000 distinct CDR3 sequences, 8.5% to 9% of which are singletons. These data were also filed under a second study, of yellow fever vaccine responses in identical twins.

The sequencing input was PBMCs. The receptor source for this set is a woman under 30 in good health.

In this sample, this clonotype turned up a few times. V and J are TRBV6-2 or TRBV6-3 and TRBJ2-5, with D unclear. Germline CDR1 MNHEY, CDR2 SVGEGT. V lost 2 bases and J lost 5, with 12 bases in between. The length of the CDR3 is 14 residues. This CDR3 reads CASSYPPDGETQYF. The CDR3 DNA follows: TGTGCCAGCAGTTACCCCCCGGACGGGGAGACCCAGTACTTC.

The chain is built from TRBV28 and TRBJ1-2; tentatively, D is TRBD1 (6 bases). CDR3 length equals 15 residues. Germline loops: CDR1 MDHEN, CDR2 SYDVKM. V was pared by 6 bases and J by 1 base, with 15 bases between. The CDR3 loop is CASREPRGGNYGYTF. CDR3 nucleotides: TGTGCCAGCAGAGAACCCAGAGGGGGTAACTATGGCTACACCTTC.

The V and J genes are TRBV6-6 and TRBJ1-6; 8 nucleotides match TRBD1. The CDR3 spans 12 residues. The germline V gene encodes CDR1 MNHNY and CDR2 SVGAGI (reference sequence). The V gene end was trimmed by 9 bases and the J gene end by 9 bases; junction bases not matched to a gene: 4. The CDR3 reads CASRQGISPLHF. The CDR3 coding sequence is TGTGCCAGTAGACAGGGGATTTCACCCCTCCACTTT.

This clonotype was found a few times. In DNA form, the CDR3 reads TGTGCCAGCAGTTTGAGACAGGGAACTTGGTACTTC. This gives the protein CASSLRQGTWYF. The V gene is TRBV28, the J gene TRBJ2-4; 7 positions agree with TRBD1. With 3 bases clipped from V and 15 bases from J, the junction kept 8 bases outside the gene matches. CDR1 is MDHEN and CDR2 is SYDVKM in the germline V gene. This CDR3 contains 12 residues.

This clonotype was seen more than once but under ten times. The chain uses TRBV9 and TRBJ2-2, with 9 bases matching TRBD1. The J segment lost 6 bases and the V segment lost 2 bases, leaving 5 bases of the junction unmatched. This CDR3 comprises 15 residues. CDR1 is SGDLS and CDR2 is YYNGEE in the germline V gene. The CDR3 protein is CASSVGTGQAGELFF. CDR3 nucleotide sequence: TGTGCCAGCAGCGTTGGGACAGGGCAGGCCGGGGAGCTGTTTTTT.

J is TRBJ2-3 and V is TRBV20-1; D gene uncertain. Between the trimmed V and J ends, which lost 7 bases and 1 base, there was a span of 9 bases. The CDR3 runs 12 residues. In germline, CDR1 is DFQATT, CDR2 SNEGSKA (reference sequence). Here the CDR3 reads CSGGRGTDTQYF. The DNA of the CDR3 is TGCAGTGGTGGTCGGGGCACAGATACGCAGTATTTT.

CDR3 region: CASSLGTSVNEQFF. As DNA, the CDR3 is TGTGCCAGCAGTTTAGGGACTAGCGTCAATGAGCAGTTCTTC. The chain employs TRBV12-3 or TRBV12-4 and TRBJ2-1, with 9 nucleotides matching TRBD2. Trimming cost V 1 base and J 6 bases; bases outside gene matches: 1. This CDR3 is 14 amino acids long.

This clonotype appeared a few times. The CDR3 loop reads CAIRSRDRGGNEQFF. The CDR3 bases are TGTGCCATCAGGTCCCGGGACAGGGGGGGAAATGAGCAGTTCTTC. The chain employs TRBV10-3 and TRBJ2-1, with 11 nucleotides matching TRBD1. The CDR3 consists of 15 residues. Unmatched junction bases numbered 8, after V lost 6 bases and J lost 7 bases. Looked up from germline, CDR1 is ENHRY and CDR2 is SYGVKD.

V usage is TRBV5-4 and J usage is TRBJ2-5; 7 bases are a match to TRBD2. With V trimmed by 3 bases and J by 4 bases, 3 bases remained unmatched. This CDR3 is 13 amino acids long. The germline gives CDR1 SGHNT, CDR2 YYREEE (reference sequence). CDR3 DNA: TGTGCCAGCAGCTGGGGGGGGACAGAGACCCAGTACTTC. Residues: CASSWGGTETQYF.

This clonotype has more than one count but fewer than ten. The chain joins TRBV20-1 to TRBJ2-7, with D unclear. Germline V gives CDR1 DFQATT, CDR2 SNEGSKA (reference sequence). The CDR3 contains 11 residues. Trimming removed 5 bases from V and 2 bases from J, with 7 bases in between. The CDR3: CSAPVPYEQYF. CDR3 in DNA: TGCAGTGCTCCAGTCCCCTACGAGCAGTACTTC.

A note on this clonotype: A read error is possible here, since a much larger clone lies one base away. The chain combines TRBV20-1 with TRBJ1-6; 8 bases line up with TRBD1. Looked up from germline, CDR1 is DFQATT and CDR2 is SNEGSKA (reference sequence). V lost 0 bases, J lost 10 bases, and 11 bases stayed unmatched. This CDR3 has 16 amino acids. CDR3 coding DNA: TGCAGTGCTAGAGAGGTAACCGGGACAGGTTGGTCACCCCTCCACTTT. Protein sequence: CSAREVTGTGWSPLHF.

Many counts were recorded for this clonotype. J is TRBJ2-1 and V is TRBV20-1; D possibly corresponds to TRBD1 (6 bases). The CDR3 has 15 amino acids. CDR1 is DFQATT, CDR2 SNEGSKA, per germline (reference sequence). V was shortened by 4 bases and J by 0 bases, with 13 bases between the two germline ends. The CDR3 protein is CSATSGDPSYNEQFF. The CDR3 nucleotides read TGCAGTGCTACCTCAGGGGACCCCTCCTACAATGAGCAGTTCTTC.

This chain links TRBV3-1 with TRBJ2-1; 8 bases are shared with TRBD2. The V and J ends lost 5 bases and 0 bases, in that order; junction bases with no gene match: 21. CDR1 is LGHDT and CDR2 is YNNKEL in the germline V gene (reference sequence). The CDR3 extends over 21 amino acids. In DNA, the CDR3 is TGTGCCAGCAGCTCCTTTAGGGCCCCTTGGCTAGCGGGTATCTCCTACAATGAGCAGTTCTTC. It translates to CASSSFRAPWLAGISYNEQFF.

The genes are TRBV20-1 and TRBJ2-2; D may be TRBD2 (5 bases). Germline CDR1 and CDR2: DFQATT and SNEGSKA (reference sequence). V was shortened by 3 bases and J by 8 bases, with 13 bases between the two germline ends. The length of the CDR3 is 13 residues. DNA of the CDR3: TGCAGTGCTAGTAAGGCTAGCAAAGGGGAGCTGTTTTTT. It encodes CSASKASKGELFF.

This CDR3 is CASRDSLYGYTF. The CDR3, as DNA: TGTGCCAGCAGGGACAGTTTGTATGGCTACACCTTC. The J gene is TRBJ1-2, the V gene TRBV12-3 or TRBV12-4; D may be TRBD1 (6 bases). This CDR3 comprises 12 residues. The V end lost 6 bases, the J end lost 5 bases, and 10 bases lay between the germline ends.

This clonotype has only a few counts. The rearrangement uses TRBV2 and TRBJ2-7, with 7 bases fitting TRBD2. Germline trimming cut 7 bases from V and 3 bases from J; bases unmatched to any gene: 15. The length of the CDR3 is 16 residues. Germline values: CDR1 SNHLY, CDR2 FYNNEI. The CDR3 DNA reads TGTGCCAGCATTCGAGAGCCGGCTAGCGGATTCTACGAGCAGTACTTC. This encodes CASIREPASGFYEQYF. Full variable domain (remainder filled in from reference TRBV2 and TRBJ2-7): EPEVTQTPSHQVTQMGQEVILRCVPISNHLYFYWYRQILGQKVEFLVSFYNNEISEKSEIFDDQFSVERPDGSNFTLKIRSTKLEDSAMYFCASIREPASGFYEQYFGPGTRLTVT.

CDR3 residues: CATSDPWGTSGSDEQFF. The CDR3 DNA is TGTGCCACCAGTGACCCCTGGGGGACTAGTGGGTCGGATGAGCAGTTCTTC. The chain combines TRBV24-1 with TRBJ2-1; 8 positions match TRBD2. This CDR3 contains 17 residues. V gave up 4 bases and J gave up 8 bases; unmatched junction bases: 15. Germline loops: CDR1 KGHDR, CDR2 SFDVKD.

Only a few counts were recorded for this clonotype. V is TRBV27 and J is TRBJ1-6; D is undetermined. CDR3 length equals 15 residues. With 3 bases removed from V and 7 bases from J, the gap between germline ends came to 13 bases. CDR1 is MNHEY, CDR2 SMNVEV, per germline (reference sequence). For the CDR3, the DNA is TGTGCCAGCAGTTTCCGGGAGTATAGCAATTCACCCCTCCACTTT. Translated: CASSFREYSNSPLHF.

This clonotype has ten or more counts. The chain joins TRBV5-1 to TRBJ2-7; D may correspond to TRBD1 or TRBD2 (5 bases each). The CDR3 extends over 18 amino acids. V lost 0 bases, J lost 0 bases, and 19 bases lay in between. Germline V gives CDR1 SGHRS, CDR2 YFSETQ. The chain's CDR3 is CASSLAGARRGHSYEQYF. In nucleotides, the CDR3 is TGCGCCAGCAGCTTGGCCGGGGCCCGCCGAGGACACTCCTACGAGCAGTACTTC.

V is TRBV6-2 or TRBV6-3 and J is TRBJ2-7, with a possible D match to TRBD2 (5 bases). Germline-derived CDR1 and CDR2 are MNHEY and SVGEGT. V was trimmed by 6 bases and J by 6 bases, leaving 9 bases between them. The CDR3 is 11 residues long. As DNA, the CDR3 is TGTGCCAGCAGCCGACTAACCGAGCAGTACTTC. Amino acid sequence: CASSRLTEQYF.

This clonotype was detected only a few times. CDR3 nucleotide sequence: TGTGCCAGCAGCTTAAGGGGGGACAGGGTCCCCAATGAGCAGTTCTTC. This translates into CASSLRGDRVPNEQFF. The genes are TRBV7-9 and TRBJ2-1; 9 bases are shared with TRBD1. The CDR3 runs 16 residues. V trimming: 2 bases; J trimming: 6 bases; junction bases outside the gene matches: 8. CDR1 and CDR2 from the germline V gene are SEHNR and FQNEAQ (reference sequence).

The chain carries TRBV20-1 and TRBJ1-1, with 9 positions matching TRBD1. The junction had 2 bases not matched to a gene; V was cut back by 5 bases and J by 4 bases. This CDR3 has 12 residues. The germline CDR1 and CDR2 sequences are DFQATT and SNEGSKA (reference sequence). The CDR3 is CSAGDRVTEAFF. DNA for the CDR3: TGCAGTGCTGGGGACAGGGTCACTGAAGCTTTCTTT.

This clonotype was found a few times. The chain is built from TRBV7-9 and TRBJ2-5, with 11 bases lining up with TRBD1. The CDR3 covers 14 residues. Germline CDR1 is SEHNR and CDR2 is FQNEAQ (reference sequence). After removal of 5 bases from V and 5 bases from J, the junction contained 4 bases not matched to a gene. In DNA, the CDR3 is TGTGCCAGCAGCGCGGGACAGGGGGTGGAGACCCAGTACTTC. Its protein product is CASSAGQGVETQYF.

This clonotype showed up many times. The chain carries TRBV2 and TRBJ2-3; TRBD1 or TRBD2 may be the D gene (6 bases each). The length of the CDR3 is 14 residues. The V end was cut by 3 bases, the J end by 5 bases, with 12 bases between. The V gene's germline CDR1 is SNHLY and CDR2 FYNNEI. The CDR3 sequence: CASSDGGPRDTQYF. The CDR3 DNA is TGTGCCAGCAGTGATGGGGGGCCGAGAGATACGCAGTATTTT. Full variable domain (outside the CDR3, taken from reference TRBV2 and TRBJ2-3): EPEVTQTPSHQVTQMGQEVILRCVPISNHLYFYWYRQILGQKVEFLVSFYNNEISEKSEIFDDQFSVERPDGSNFTLKIRSTKLEDSAMYFCASSDGGPRDTQYFGPGTRLTVL.

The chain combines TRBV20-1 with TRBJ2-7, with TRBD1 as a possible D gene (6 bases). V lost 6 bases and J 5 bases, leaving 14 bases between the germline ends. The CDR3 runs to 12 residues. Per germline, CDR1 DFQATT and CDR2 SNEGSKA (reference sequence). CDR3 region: CSALRDTDEQYF. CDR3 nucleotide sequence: TGCAGTGCACTCCGGGACACCGACGAGCAGTACTTC.

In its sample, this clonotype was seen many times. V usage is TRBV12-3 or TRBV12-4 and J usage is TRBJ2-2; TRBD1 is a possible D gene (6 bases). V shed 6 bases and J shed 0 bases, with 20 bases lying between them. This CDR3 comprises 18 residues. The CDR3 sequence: CASSHPDRAPANTGELFF. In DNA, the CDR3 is TGTGCCAGCAGCCACCCGGACAGAGCTCCCGCGAACACCGGGGAGCTGTTTTTT.

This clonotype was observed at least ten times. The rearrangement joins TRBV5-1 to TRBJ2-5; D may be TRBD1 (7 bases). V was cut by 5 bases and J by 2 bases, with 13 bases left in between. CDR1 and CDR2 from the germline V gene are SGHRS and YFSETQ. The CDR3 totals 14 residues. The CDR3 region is CASSLTGRQETQYF. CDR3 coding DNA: TGCGCCAGCAGTTTGACAGGGAGGCAAGAGACCCAGTACTTC.

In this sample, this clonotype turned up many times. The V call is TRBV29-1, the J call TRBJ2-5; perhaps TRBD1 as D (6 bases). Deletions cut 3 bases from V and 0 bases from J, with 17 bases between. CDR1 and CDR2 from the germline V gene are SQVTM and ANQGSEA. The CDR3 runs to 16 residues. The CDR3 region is CSVDLYGTLYQETQYF. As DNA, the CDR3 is TGCAGCGTTGATCTCTACGGGACACTGTACCAAGAGACCCAGTACTTC.

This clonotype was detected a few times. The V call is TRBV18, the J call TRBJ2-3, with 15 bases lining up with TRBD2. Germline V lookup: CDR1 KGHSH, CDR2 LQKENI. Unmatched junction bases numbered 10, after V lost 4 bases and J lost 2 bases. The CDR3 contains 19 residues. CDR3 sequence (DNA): TGTGCCAGCTCACGGCTACCGGGACTAGCGGGGGGACTCACAGATACGCAGTATTTT. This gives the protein CASSRLPGLAGGLTDTQYF.